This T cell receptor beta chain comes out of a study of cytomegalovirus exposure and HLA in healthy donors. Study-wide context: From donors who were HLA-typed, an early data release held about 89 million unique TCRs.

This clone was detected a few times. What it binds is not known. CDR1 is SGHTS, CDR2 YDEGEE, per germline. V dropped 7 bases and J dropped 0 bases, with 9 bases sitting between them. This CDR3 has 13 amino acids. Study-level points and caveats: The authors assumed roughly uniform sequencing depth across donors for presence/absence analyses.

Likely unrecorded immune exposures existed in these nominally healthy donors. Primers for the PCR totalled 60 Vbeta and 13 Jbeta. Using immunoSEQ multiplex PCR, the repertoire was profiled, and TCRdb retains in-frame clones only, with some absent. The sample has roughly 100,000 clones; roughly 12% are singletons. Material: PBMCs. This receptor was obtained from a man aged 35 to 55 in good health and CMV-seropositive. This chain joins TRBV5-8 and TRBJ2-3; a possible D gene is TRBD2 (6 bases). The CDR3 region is CASRGTSTDTQYF. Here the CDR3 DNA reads TGTGCCAGCCGCGGGACTAGCACAGATACGCAGTATTTT.